This T cell receptor (beta chain) was observed in a study of T cells expressing NK-cell markers. The CDR3 loop spans 14 amino acids. CDR1 is SEHNR, CDR2 FQNEAQ, per germline (reference sequence). TCRdb re-analyzed the 5' RACE reads; it lists each CDR3 protein once, without DNA. The sample features roughly 380,000 distinct CDR3 sequences, with around 5.3% in its top ten. The chain is built from TRBV7-9 and TRBJ1-1; absent DNA, TCRdb's TRBD1 call cannot be checked. This TCR came from a man aged 18 to 70 in good health. Sequenced: blood T cells: a sorted CD56 or NKG2C T cell subset, CD4+ or CD8+ T cells, or bulk PBMC T cells (not recorded which). The CDR3 sequence: CASTKDRLNTEAFF. The full variable domain, rest sourced from reference TRBV7-9 and TRBJ1-1, is DTGVSQNPRHKITKRGQNVTFRCDPISEHNRLYWYRQTLGQGPEFLTYFQNEAQLEKSRLLSDRFSAERPKGSFSTLEIQRTEQGDSAMYLCASTKDRLNTEAFFGQGTRLTVV.